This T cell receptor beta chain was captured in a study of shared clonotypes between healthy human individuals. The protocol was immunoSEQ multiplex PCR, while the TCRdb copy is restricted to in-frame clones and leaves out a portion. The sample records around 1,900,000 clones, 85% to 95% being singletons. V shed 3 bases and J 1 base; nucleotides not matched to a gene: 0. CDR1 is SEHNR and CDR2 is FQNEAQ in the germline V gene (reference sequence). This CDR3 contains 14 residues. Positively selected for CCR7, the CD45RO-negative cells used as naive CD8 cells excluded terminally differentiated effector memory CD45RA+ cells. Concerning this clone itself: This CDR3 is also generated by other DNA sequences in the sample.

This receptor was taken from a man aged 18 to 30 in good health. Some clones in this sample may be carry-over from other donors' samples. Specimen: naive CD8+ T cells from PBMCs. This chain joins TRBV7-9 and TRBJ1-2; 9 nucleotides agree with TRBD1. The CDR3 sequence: CASSLGQGNYGYTF. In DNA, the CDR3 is TGTGCCAGCAGCTTGGGACAGGGTAACTATGGCTACACCTTC.